What follows are 19 T cell receptor beta chains derived from one specimen sequenced in a study of blood T cell repertoires in COVID-19. Data came from immunoSEQ multiplex PCR; TCRdb stores just in-frame clones and leaves some out. The sample yields hundreds of thousands of clones, 80% to 90% seen once. Sequencing was performed on PBMCs or T cells enriched from blood (not recorded which). The source of these receptors is a woman in her forties or fifties who had been exposed to COVID-19.

The J gene is TRBJ1-2, the V gene TRBV11-2; D ambiguous. This CDR3 is 14 amino acids long. CDR1 and CDR2 from the germline V gene are SGHAT and FQNNGV. Trimming stripped 0 bases from V and 1 base from J, with 6 bases between. The CDR3, as DNA: TGTGCCAGCAGCTTAGATCAGTTTAACTATGGCTACACCTTC. As protein: CASSLDQFNYGYTF.

The chain has TRBV2 and TRBJ1-1, with D unclear. Trimming cost V 8 bases and J 1 base, with 11 bases left between them. This CDR3 spans 13 amino acids. The V gene's germline CDR1 is SNHLY and CDR2 FYNNEI. CDR3: CASRSGPNTEAFF. CDR3 sequence (DNA): TGTGCCAGCCGGTCAGGCCCGAACACTGAAGCTTTCTTT.

V usage is TRBV10-3 and J usage is TRBJ1-3; D is possibly TRBD1 (6 bases). Trimming stripped 6 bases from V and 2 bases from J, with 11 bases between. The length of the CDR3 is 14 residues. Germline V gene data show CDR1 as ENHRY and CDR2 as SYGVKD. DNA of the CDR3: TGTGCCATCAGGGGGACAAGAACTGGAAACACCATATATTTT. Encoded protein: CAIRGTRTGNTIYF.

CDR3 DNA: TGTGCCAGCAGAAAAACGGGACACATGAACACTGAAGCTTTCTTT. This gives the protein CASRKTGHMNTEAFF. The J gene is TRBJ1-1, the V gene TRBV6-5; perhaps TRBD1 as D (6 bases). CDR1 MNHEY and CDR2 SVGAGI come from the germline V gene. With 6 bases removed from V and 0 bases from J, the gap between germline ends came to 14 bases. The CDR3 contains 15 residues.

The chain employs TRBV29-1 and TRBJ2-5; TRBD1 is a possible D gene (6 bases). CDR3 length: 13 amino acids. Per germline, CDR1 SQVTM and CDR2 ANQGSEA. V shed 7 bases and J shed 5 bases, with 17 bases lying between them. Here the CDR3 reads CSARMGARETQYF. The CDR3 DNA is TGCAGCGCCCGAATGGGGGCCCGGGAGACCCAGTACTTC.

The chain has TRBV3-1 (or the pseudogene TRBV3-2) and TRBJ2-1; 7 bases are a match to TRBD1. Trimming at V came to 5 bases and at J to 7 bases, leaving 8 bases not matched to a gene. The germline V gene encodes CDR1 LGHDT and CDR2 YNNKEL (reference sequence). The length of the CDR3 is 14 residues. This CDR3 is CASSLTGVGNEQFF. CDR3 coding DNA: TGTGCCAGCAGCTTAACAGGGGTAGGGAATGAGCAGTTCTTC.

The chain carries TRBV7-8 and TRBJ1-4; D perhaps matches TRBD1 (6 bases). Germline V gene lookup returns CDR1 SGHVS and CDR2 FQNEAQ. V shed 4 bases and J shed 7 bases, with 13 bases lying between them. This CDR3 contains 14 residues. CDR3 amino acids: CASSSPGQSEKLFF. CDR3 nucleotide sequence: TGTGCCAGCAGCTCTCCCGGACAGTCTGAAAAACTGTTTTTT.

This clone was recorded only once. The chain links TRBV5-5 to TRBJ2-5, with D possibly TRBD1 on 5 matching bases. This CDR3 is 15 amino acids long. Trimming removed 1 base at V and 2 bases at J, with 12 bases between. Per germline, CDR1 SGHKS and CDR2 YYEKEE (reference sequence). CDR3 coding DNA: TGTGCCAGCAGCTTGCAGGGAACCTTTCAAGAGACCCAGTACTTC. This sequence encodes CASSLQGTFQETQYF.

The chain recombines TRBV3-1 (or the pseudogene TRBV3-2) with TRBJ2-2; TRBD1 agrees at 7 bases. The J segment lost 5 bases and the V segment lost 1 base, leaving 16 bases of the junction unmatched. CDR3 length: 19 amino acids. Germline CDR1 is LGHDT and CDR2 is YNNKEL (reference sequence). The CDR3 DNA sequence: TGTGCCAGCAGCCAAGGCTCACGTACACCGGGACAGATTACCGGGGAGCTGTTTTTT. Translation gives CASSQGSRTPGQITGELFF.

The chain links TRBV5-1 to TRBJ2-2; 8 nucleotides line up with TRBD1. The CDR3 runs to 13 residues. J lost 8 bases, V lost 4 bases, and 4 bases had no gene match. Germline CDR1 SGHRS, CDR2 YFSETQ. The DNA for the CDR3 is TGCGCCAGCAGCACTGACAGGGGTGGGGAGCTGTTTTTT. It encodes CASSTDRGGELFF.

The V call is TRBV3-1 (or the pseudogene TRBV3-2), the J call TRBJ2-2; D possibly corresponds to TRBD2 (5 bases). From germline, CDR1 is LGHDT and CDR2 YNNKEL (reference sequence). The V gene lost 2 bases and the J gene lost 7 bases, with 17 bases spanning the gap. The CDR3 contains 16 residues. CDR3 in amino acids: CASSQPPPGRGGELFF. CDR3 bases: TGTGCCAGCAGCCAACCCCCCCCGGGTCGGGGCGGGGAGCTGTTTTTT.

The chain uses TRBV27 and TRBJ1-2, with a tentative D call TRBD1 (6 bases). In germline, CDR1 is MNHEY, CDR2 SMNVEV (reference sequence). Trimming shortened V by 5 bases and J by 4 bases, and 17 bases separated the two germline ends. CDR3 size: 15 residues. In DNA form, the CDR3 reads TGTGCCAGCAGTACCCGGACAGATTCTACCTATGGCTACACCTTC. It translates to CASSTRTDSTYGYTF.

The chain is built from TRBV28 and TRBJ2-3; the match to TRBD2 covers 15 bases. The J segment lost 1 base and the V segment lost 5 bases, leaving 4 bases of the junction unmatched. The V gene's germline CDR1 is MDHEN and CDR2 SYDVKM. This CDR3 comprises 17 residues. In nucleotides, the CDR3 is TGTGCCAGCAGTACGGGACTAGCGGGGGGTGGCACAGATACGCAGTATTTT. It codes for CASSTGLAGGGTDTQYF.

This clone appeared a few times. The gene calls are TRBV10-3 and TRBJ1-1, with D maybe TRBD1 (6 bases). Between the trimmed V and J ends, which lost 8 bases and 6 bases, there was a span of 13 bases. The CDR3 extends over 12 amino acids. From germline, CDR1 is ENHRY and CDR2 SYGVKD. As DNA, the CDR3 is TGTGCCATCGGGGGCAATTGGGCTGAAGCTTTCTTT. Its translation: CAIGGNWAEAFF.

This clone has only a few counts. V and J are TRBV5-4 and TRBJ2-1; 12 bases align to TRBD2. Trimming removed 3 bases from V and 4 bases from J; junction bases left unmatched: 11. The germline V gene encodes CDR1 SGHNT and CDR2 YYREEE (reference sequence). The CDR3 covers 18 residues. DNA for the CDR3: TGTGCCAGCAGCTCGTCCACGGCTAGCGGGGGGGGATACAATGAGCAGTTCTTC. Amino acid sequence: CASSSSTASGGGYNEQFF.

V usage is TRBV27 and J usage is TRBJ2-3, with D unclear. The CDR3 runs 12 residues. V lost 4 bases and J lost 1, with 3 bases in between. Germline V gives CDR1 MNHEY, CDR2 SMNVEV (reference sequence). The DNA of the CDR3 is TGTGCCAGCAGTTCTCGCACAGATACGCAGTATTTT. Protein product: CASSSRTDTQYF.

This clone was counted a single time. The V and J genes are TRBV25-1 and TRBJ1-1, with 10 bases matching TRBD1. This CDR3 is 14 amino acids long. V shed 5 bases, J shed 6 bases, and the junction held 6 bases outside the gene matches. In germline, CDR1 is MGHDK, CDR2 SYGVNS. CDR3 in DNA: TGTGCCAGCAGTCTAGGGACAGGGGCCTCTGAAGCTTTCTTT. Translation gives CASSLGTGASEAFF.

The chain combines TRBV9 with TRBJ1-1; 9 bases fit TRBD1. Trimming took 4 bases from V and 7 from J; bases not matched to a gene: 14. This CDR3 is 16 amino acids long. The germline gives CDR1 SGDLS, CDR2 YYNGEE. The CDR3 reads CASSSTTGGKGIEAFF. The CDR3 DNA follows: TGTGCCAGCAGCAGTACGACAGGGGGTAAGGGGATTGAAGCTTTCTTT.

V and J are TRBV10-3 and TRBJ1-1, with a tentative D call TRBD1 (6 bases). V was cut by 8 bases and J by 5 bases, with 12 bases left in between. Germline assignment: CDR1 ENHRY and CDR2 SYGVKD. This CDR3 spans 12 amino acids. In nucleotides, the CDR3 is TGTGCCATCTCGGGGGGGGCTACTGAAGCTTTCTTT. The encoded protein is CAISGGATEAFF.